A selection of T cell receptor beta chains follows, all from one sample in a study of technical replicates of blood from several donors. The assay was immunoSEQ multiplex PCR, and TCRdb's table has in-frame clones only and misses some. Here the sample spans 84,000 or so clones, roughly 93% being singletons. The sequencing input was T cells isolated from PBMCs. The receptors were sampled from a human donor in good health. Both conserved end residues are part of each CDR3. A D gene is named only where the DNA matches it firmly. Not every row has a clone size; where given, it reads once, few, many or a size class.

J gene | D gene | clone size | V gene | CDR3 protein | CDR3 DNA
TRBJ2-6 | . | . | TRBV2 | CASSEEWAYHRSGANVLTF | TGTGCCAGCAGTGAAGAGTGGGCATACCATCGCTCTGGGGCCAACGTCCTGACTTTC
TRBJ2-7 | . | . | TRBV6-5 | CASSFGRRAYEQYF | TGTGCCAGCAGTTTTGGCAGGCGTGCCTACGAGCAGTACTTC
TRBJ1-2 | . | . | TRBV19 | CASSIDYRDYGYTF | TGTGCCAGTAGTATAGATTACAGGGACTATGGCTACACCTTC
TRBJ2-1 | . | . | TRBV28 | CASSLTAALKRKYHEQFF | TGTGCCAGCAGTTTGACGGCAGCCCTGAAGAGGAAGTACCATGAGCAGTTCTTC
TRBJ2-5 | . | . | TRBV18 | CASSQTLETQYF | TGTGCCAGCTCACAGACTTTGGAGACCCAGTACTTC
TRBJ2-1 | . | . | TRBV14 | CASRSVYTNNEQFF | TGTGCCAGCAGATCAGTGTACACAAACAATGAGCAGTTCTTC
TRBJ2-5 | TRBD1 | once | TRBV7-3 | CASSLQSGQGETQYF | TGTGCCAGCAGCTTACAGTCGGGACAGGGGGAGACCCAGTACTTC
TRBJ1-6 | . | few | TRBV25-1 | CASSGTDPSPLHF | TGTGCCAGCAGTGGGACAGACCCTTCACCCCTCCACTTT
TRBJ2-7 | TRBD2 | . | TRBV29-1 | CSALGLAGRSYEQYF | TGCAGCGCCCTAGGGCTAGCGGGGCGATCCTACGAGCAGTACTTC
TRBJ2-2 | TRBD2 | few | TRBV19 | CASELAVLTGELFF | TGTGCTTCAGAACTAGCGGTCCTCACCGGGGAGCTGTTTTTT
TRBJ2-7 | . | . | TRBV28 | CASSFPTDLKQYF | TGTGCCAGCAGTTTCCCGACCGACTTAAAGCAGTACTTC
TRBJ1-1 | . | . | TRBV2 | CASTDRFTEAFF | TGTGCCAGCACGGACAGATTTACTGAAGCTTTCTTT
TRBJ2-7 | . | . | TRBV6-1 | CASSESPAASYEQYF | TGTGCCAGCAGTGAAAGTCCAGCGGCCTCCTACGAGCAGTACTTC
TRBJ2-1 | . | . | TRBV5-1 | CASSTSGLESNEQFF | TGCGCCAGCAGTACATCAGGGCTTGAATCCAATGAGCAGTTCTTC
TRBJ2-1 | . | . | TRBV18 | CASSPGGNEQFF | TGTGCCAGCTCACCAGGAGGCAATGAGCAGTTCTTC
TRBJ1-1 | TRBD1 | . | TRBV5-1 | CASSFTGVSTEAFF | TGCGCCAGCAGCTTTACAGGGGTTAGCACTGAAGCTTTCTTT
TRBJ2-5 | . | . | TRBV27 | CASSSGGTAMKETQYF | TGTGCCAGCAGTTCGGGGGGGACAGCCATGAAAGAGACCCAGTACTTC
TRBJ1-1 | . | . | TRBV5-6 | CASSWGESWPGGTEAFF | TGTGCCAGCAGCTGGGGGGAGAGTTGGCCCGGCGGAACTGAAGCTTTCTTT
TRBJ1-2 | . | . | TRBV6-5 | CASSYTYQGIGYGYTF | TGTGCCAGCAGTTACACATATCAGGGTATCGGCTATGGCTACACCTTC
TRBJ2-4 | TRBD1 | . | TRBV28 | CASSSPGQGFGNIQYF | TGTGCCAGCAGTTCTCCGGGACAGGGCTTCGGGAACATTCAGTACTTC
TRBJ2-3 | TRBD1 | . | TRBV11-3 | CASSSGTGEDTQYF | TGTGCCAGCAGCTCGGGGACAGGAGAAGATACGCAGTATTTT
TRBJ2-5 | TRBD2 | . | TRBV5-4 | CASSYSSGGRETQYF | TGTGCCAGCAGCTATTCCTCGGGAGGGAGGGAGACCCAGTACTTC
TRBJ1-4 | . | . | TRBV6-5 | CASSTGRDPREKLFF | TGTGCCAGCAGTACAGGCAGGGATCCAAGGGAAAAACTGTTTTTT
TRBJ2-5 | TRBD2 | . | TRBV2 | CASSEESLRLAGTGETQYF | TGTGCCAGCAGTGAAGAATCCCTCAGACTAGCGGGGACGGGAGAGACCCAGTACTTC
TRBJ1-1 | . | . | TRBV11-2 | CASTIGRNTEAFF | TGTGCCAGCACCATCGGGAGGAACACTGAAGCTTTCTTT
TRBJ1-5 | TRBD1 | . | TRBV6-5 | CASSLRQGRQPQHF | TGTGCCAGCAGCCTAAGACAGGGAAGGCAGCCCCAGCATTTT
TRBJ1-5 | . | few | TRBV28 | CASSFAGVNQPQHF | TGTGCCAGCAGTTTTGCAGGGGTCAATCAGCCCCAGCATTTT
TRBJ2-7 | . | . | TRBV29-1 | CSYIGAVSGRAYEQYF | TGCAGCTACATCGGAGCGGTCTCCGGGAGAGCCTACGAGCAGTACTTC
TRBJ2-7 | . | . | TRBV6-1 | CASSATSGYEQYF | TGTGCCAGCAGTGCGACCTCCGGGTACGAGCAGTACTTC
TRBJ1-2 | TRBD1 | . | TRBV29-1 | CSVVRTGFYGYTF | TGCAGCGTCGTTCGGACAGGTTTCTATGGCTACACCTTC
TRBJ2-2 | . | . | TRBV2 | CASSEAGQGTGELFF | TGTGCCAGCAGTGAAGCTGGACAAGGCACCGGGGAGCTGTTTTTT
TRBJ2-1 | . | . | TRBV10-2 | CASSVEGGKEQFF | TGCGCCAGCAGTGTAGAGGGGGGGAAGGAGCAGTTCTTC
TRBJ2-1 | . | once | TRBV6-4 | CASSDIGGASNNEQFF | TGTGCCAGCAGTGATATTGGGGGGGCCTCTAACAATGAGCAGTTCTTC
TRBJ1-2 | . | . | TRBV2 | CAITGGGYTF | TGTGCCATAACAGGCGGCGGCTACACCTTC
TRBJ1-1 | . | . | TRBV5-1 | CASSLLALGEAFF | TGCGCCAGCAGCTTATTGGCCCTAGGTGAAGCTTTCTTT
TRBJ1-2 | . | once | TRBV2 | CASRAPDSSFYGYTF | TGTGCCAGCAGGGCGCCGGACAGTTCCTTCTATGGCTACACCTTC
TRBJ1-2 | . | . | TRBV21-1 | CASSKVPQSSIKDTYYGYTF | TGTGCCAGCAGCAAAGTACCCCAAAGTTCTATAAAGGACACGTACTATGGCTACACCTTC
TRBJ2-7 | TRBD2 | . | TRBV11-3 | CASSLSGGRVYEQYF | TGTGCCAGCAGCTTAAGCGGCGGGAGGGTCTACGAGCAGTACTTC
TRBJ2-1 | TRBD2 | . | TRBV5-3 | CARSLVSSGGIEQFF | TGTGCCAGAAGCTTGGTCTCTAGCGGGGGAATTGAGCAGTTCTTC
TRBJ2-7 | . | . | TRBV6-5 | CASTDSTYEQYF | TGTGCCAGCACGGACAGCACCTACGAGCAGTACTTC
TRBJ1-2 | . | . | TRBV30 | CAWSSDRSYGYTF | TGTGCCTGGAGTTCCGACAGGAGCTATGGCTACACCTTC
TRBJ2-2 | . | . | TRBV4-1 | CASSQQMRQPNTGELFF | TGCGCCAGCAGCCAACAGATGAGACAGCCGAACACCGGGGAGCTGTTTTTT
TRBJ2-5 | TRBD1 | . | TRBV5-1 | CASSLGDREKETQYF | TGCGCCAGCAGCTTGGGGGACAGGGAAAAAGAGACCCAGTACTTC
TRBJ2-1 | . | . | TRBV29-1 | CSVESGASGNNEQFF | TGCAGCGTTGAATCGGGGGCTAGCGGAAACAATGAGCAGTTCTTC